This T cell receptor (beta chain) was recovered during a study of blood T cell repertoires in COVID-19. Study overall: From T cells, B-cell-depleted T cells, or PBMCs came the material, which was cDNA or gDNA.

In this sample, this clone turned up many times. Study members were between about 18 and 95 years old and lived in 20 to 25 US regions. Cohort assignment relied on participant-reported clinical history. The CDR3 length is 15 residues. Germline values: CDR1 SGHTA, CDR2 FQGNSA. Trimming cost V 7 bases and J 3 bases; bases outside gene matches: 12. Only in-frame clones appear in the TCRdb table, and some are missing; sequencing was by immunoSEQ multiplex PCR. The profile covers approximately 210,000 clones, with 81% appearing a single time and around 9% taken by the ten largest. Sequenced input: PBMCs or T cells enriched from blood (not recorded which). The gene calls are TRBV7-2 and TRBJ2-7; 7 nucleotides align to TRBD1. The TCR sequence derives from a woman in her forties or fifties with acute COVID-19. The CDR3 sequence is CASTPDRAYNYEQYF. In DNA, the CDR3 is TGTGCCAGCACCCCCGACAGGGCGTACAACTACGAGCAGTACTTC.